These 17 T cell receptor beta chains came from one sample sequenced in a study of Ad26.COV2.S vaccination and SARS-CoV-2 variants. Indicated treatment: roughly 20 received Ad26.COV2.S at low or high dose, single or two shots; several received placebo; per-sample allocation not given. After the first vaccine or placebo injection, samples were drawn on day 63. Clones were sequenced by immunoSEQ multiplex PCR, and TCRdb holds only the in-frame ones, with some missing. The sample records some 390,000 clones, approximately 89% being singletons. The specimen was peripheral blood, collected in a trial of Ad26.COV2.S vaccine versus placebo. Source of these receptors: a person between 18 and 59 years old who received the Ad26.COV2.S COVID-19 vaccine or a placebo.

This rearrangement joins TRBV10-3 to TRBJ1-6; D is possibly TRBD1 (5 bases). The CDR3 has 13 residues. V was clipped by 8 bases and J by 7 bases, with 12 bases between them. In germline, CDR1 is ENHRY, CDR2 SYGVKD. DNA for the CDR3: TGTGCCATCGGAGGGGTTGGAAATTCACCCCTCCACTTT. Protein product: CAIGGVGNSPLHF.

The chain employs TRBV30 and TRBJ2-3, with 10 bases matching TRBD2. The CDR3 has 15 residues. With V trimmed by 0 bases and J by 6 bases, 6 bases remained unmatched. CDR1 is GTSNPN and CDR2 is SVGIG in the germline V gene (reference sequence). CDR3 DNA sequence: TGTGCCTGGAGTGTACTAGCGGGATTGGGGGATACGCAGTATTTT. Translation: CAWSVLAGLGDTQYF.

The CDR3 here is CSILSGRTYGYTF. The CDR3 bases are TGCAGCATCCTCTCCGGGCGAACGTATGGCTACACCTTC. The chain joins TRBV29-1 to TRBJ1-2, with D hard to call. The CDR3 loop spans 13 amino acids. Trimming left V 8 bases short and J 5 bases short, with 18 bases between. Germline CDR1 reads SQVTM; CDR2 reads ANQGSEA.

A single count supports this clone. The chain is built from TRBV20-1 and TRBJ2-3; 12 nucleotides line up with TRBD2. With 3 bases clipped from V and 2 bases from J, the junction kept 9 bases outside the gene matches. This CDR3 has 17 residues. Germline V CDR1 and CDR2: DFQATT, SNEGSKA (reference sequence). The DNA for the CDR3 is TGCAGTGCTAGTAGATTTGGACTAGCGGGATTCACAGATACGCAGTATTTT. Its protein is CSASRFGLAGFTDTQYF.

V usage is TRBV29-1 and J usage is TRBJ1-2, with D perhaps matching TRBD1 (5 bases). In germline, CDR1 is SQVTM, CDR2 ANQGSEA. The CDR3 covers 11 residues. The V end lost 4 bases, the J end lost 6 bases, and 9 bases lay between the germline ends. CDR3: CSVGWGNGYTF. The DNA of the CDR3 is TGCAGCGTTGGTTGGGGCAATGGCTACACCTTC.

This chain joins TRBV2 and TRBJ2-7; 9 positions agree with TRBD2. The CDR3 extends over 14 amino acids. CDR1 is SNHLY, CDR2 FYNNEI, per germline. The V and J ends lost 6 bases and 4 bases, in that order; junction bases with no gene match: 7. CDR3 nucleotides: TGTGCCAGCAGAAAGCGGGAGGAAGGATACGAGCAGTACTTC. It specifies CASRKREEGYEQYF.

The chain joins TRBV19 to TRBJ2-1; TRBD1 agrees at 7 bases. Trimming removed 1 base from V and 5 bases from J; junction bases left unmatched: 2. CDR1 and CDR2 from the germline V gene are LNHDA and SQIVND (reference sequence). The CDR3 loop spans 14 amino acids. CDR3 DNA: TGTGCCAGTAGTATAGCGGGACAGAACAATGAGCAGTTCTTC. Translating gives CASSIAGQNNEQFF.

V usage is TRBV28 and J usage is TRBJ2-2, with D possibly being TRBD1 (5 bases). Trimming took off 5 bases at V and 6 bases at J, with 16 bases between the two ends. The CDR3 contains 15 residues. The germline gives CDR1 MDHEN, CDR2 SYDVKM. The CDR3 coding sequence is TGTGCCAGCAGTCCGCCACTCCAGGGTCCCGGGGAGCTGTTTTTT. This sequence encodes CASSPPLQGPGELFF.

The sample holds a few counts of this clone. V is TRBV2 and J is TRBJ1-3; D unclear. Trimming pared 8 bases from V and 0 bases from J, leaving 14 bases between. This CDR3 is 15 amino acids long. Per the germline V gene, CDR1 is SNHLY and CDR2 is FYNNEI. CDR3 DNA sequence: TGTGCCAGCTCTAAGACGGTTTACTCTGGAAACACCATATATTTT. Protein: CASSKTVYSGNTIYF.

This chain uses TRBV30 with TRBJ2-1, with 10 bases fitting TRBD1. Trimming at V came to 7 bases and at J to 4 bases, leaving 4 bases not matched to a gene. The CDR3 totals 13 residues. Germline-derived CDR1 and CDR2 are GTSNPN and SVGIG (reference sequence). CDR3 protein: CAYAGQGYNEQFF. In DNA form, the CDR3 reads TGTGCCTACGCGGGACAGGGGTACAATGAGCAGTTCTTC. Filled out from reference TRBV30 and TRBJ2-1, the complete variable domain reads SQTIHQWPATLVQPVGSPLSLECTVEGTSNPNLYWYRQAAGRGLQLLFYSVGIGQISSEVPQNLSASRPQDRQFILSSKKLLLSDSGFYLCAYAGQGYNEQFFGPGTRLTVL.

The CDR3 region is CASSYLSLAGGPTEQYF. In nucleotides, the CDR3 is TGTGCCAGCAGTTACCTCTCCCTAGCGGGAGGGCCGACCGAGCAGTACTTC. The chain joins TRBV6-2 or TRBV6-3 to TRBJ2-7, with 12 bases lining up with TRBD2. The germline CDR1 and CDR2 sequences are MNHEY and SVGEGT. This CDR3 has 17 residues. With V trimmed by 2 bases and J by 6 bases, 11 bases remained unmatched.

The chain combines TRBV3-1 (or the pseudogene TRBV3-2) with TRBJ2-7, with D perhaps matching TRBD1 or TRBD2 (6 bases each). Germline CDR1 reads LGHDT; CDR2 reads YNNKEL (reference sequence). Trimming took off 7 bases at V and 5 bases at J, with 21 bases between the two ends. CDR3 size: 15 residues. The CDR3: CASKSSRGPSHEQYF. In nucleotides, the CDR3 is TGTGCCAGCAAATCATCCCGGGGGCCGAGCCACGAGCAGTACTTC.

The chain couples TRBV30 to TRBJ2-1; TRBD2 agrees at 8 bases. V shed 1 base and J 6 bases; nucleotides not matched to a gene: 5. This CDR3 has 14 amino acids. The V gene's germline CDR1 is GTSNPN and CDR2 SVGIG (reference sequence). This chain's CDR3 is CAWSGGLVLNEQFF. DNA for the CDR3: TGTGCCTGGAGTGGGGGACTAGTCCTCAATGAGCAGTTCTTC. Filled out from reference TRBV30 and TRBJ2-1, the complete variable domain reads SQTIHQWPATLVQPVGSPLSLECTVEGTSNPNLYWYRQAAGRGLQLLFYSVGIGQISSEVPQNLSASRPQDRQFILSSKKLLLSDSGFYLCAWSGGLVLNEQFFGPGTRLTVL.

As to this clone: Other DNA sequences of this sample code for an identical CDR3. J is TRBJ2-7 and V is TRBV18; no firm D call. Germline V lookup: CDR1 KGHSH, CDR2 LQKENI. Trimming pared 0 bases from V and 0 bases from J, leaving 3 bases between. CDR3 length equals 13 residues. CDR3 residues: CASSPPASYEQYF. The DNA of the CDR3 is TGTGCCAGCTCACCACCGGCCTCCTACGAGCAGTACTTC.

The V call is TRBV5-1, the J call TRBJ2-7, with 11 bases identical to TRBD2. Germline CDR1 reads SGHRS; CDR2 reads YFSETQ. The CDR3 is 14 residues long. V was pared by 4 bases and J by 5 bases, with 5 bases of the junction left unmatched. This CDR3 is CASSPGLAVDEQYF. Written as DNA, the CDR3 is TGCGCCAGCAGCCCGGGACTAGCGGTCGACGAGCAGTACTTC. The variable domain in full, with the rest retrieved from reference TRBV5-1 and TRBJ2-7, is KAGVTQTPRYLIKTRGQQVTLSCSPISGHRSVSWYQQTPGQGLQFLFEYFSETQRNKGNFPGRFSGRQFSNSRSEMNVSTLELGDSALYLCASSPGLAVDEQYFGPGTRLTVT.

V and J are TRBV5-1 and TRBJ1-5; D not certain. V lost 0 bases and J lost 5, with 9 bases in between. This CDR3 has 14 amino acids. Germline V lookup: CDR1 SGHRS, CDR2 YFSETQ. CDR3 loop: CASSLGGLDQPQHF. CDR3 nucleotide sequence: TGCGCCAGCAGCTTGGGAGGGCTTGATCAGCCCCAGCATTTT.

This sequence joins TRBV5-1 and TRBJ2-5, with 13 bases that match TRBD2. This CDR3 is built from 16 residues. The trim removed 0 bases at V and 5 bases at J, leaving 4 bases unmatched. Germline loops: CDR1 SGHRS, CDR2 YFSETQ. The CDR3 region has the DNA TGCGCCAGCAGCTTGGCACTAGCGGGAGGGCGCGAGACCCAGTACTTC. Amino acids: CASSLALAGGRETQYF.